The rows below give T cell receptor beta chains drawn from one sample of a study of shared clonotypes between healthy human individuals. Method: immunoSEQ multiplex PCR; TCRdb's copy keeps in-frame clones and lacks some. The profile covers about 600,000 clones, with around 97% appearing a single time and roughly 0.05% taken by the ten largest. The material sequenced was naive CD4+ T cells sorted from blood. These receptors all stem from a woman in her 30s in good health. The CDR3 runs from the conserved cysteine through the conserved F or W. The D gene is left open where the match is weak.

len	d_gene	v_gene	j_gene	CDR3aa	CDR3nt
11	NA	TRBV6-6	TRBJ2-1	CASSRSSEQFF	TGTGCCAGCAGTCGGAGTAGTGAGCAGTTCTTC
16	NA	TRBV10-3	TRBJ2-5	CAISEPLVGAWETQYF	TGTGCCATCAGTGAGCCCCTGGTAGGGGCCTGGGAGACCCAGTACTTC
11	NA	TRBV6-5	TRBJ2-7	CASSYRREQYF	TGTGCCAGCAGTTACAGGCGCGAGCAGTACTTC
14	NA	TRBV28	TRBJ1-1	CASSLPGVFTEAFF	TGTGCCAGCAGTTTGCCAGGGGTGTTCACTGAAGCTTTCTTT
15	TRBD1	TRBV5-6	TRBJ1-5	CASSFGTGKNQPQHF	TGTGCCAGCAGCTTTGGGACAGGGAAAAATCAGCCCCAGCATTTT
13	NA	TRBV28	TRBJ2-5	CASSRGEGETQYF	TGTGCCAGCAGCAGGGGAGAAGGGGAGACCCAGTACTTC
10	NA	TRBV29-1	TRBJ2-1	CSVVANEQFF	TGCAGCGTTGTGGCTAATGAGCAGTTCTTC
14	NA	TRBV15	TRBJ1-1	CATSEGRGNTEAFF	TGTGCCACCAGCGAGGGGAGGGGAAACACTGAAGCTTTCTTT
14	NA	TRBV13	TRBJ2-5	CASSRRDPQETQYF	TGTGCCAGCAGCCGACGGGACCCCCAAGAGACCCAGTACTTC
13	NA	TRBV2	TRBJ1-1	CASSEDSNTEAFF	TGTGCCAGCAGTGAAGACTCTAACACTGAAGCTTTCTTT
15	NA	TRBV6-6	TRBJ2-7	CASSYSSGISYEQYF	TGTGCCAGCAGTTACTCTTCGGGGATCTCCTACGAGCAGTACTTC
17	TRBD1	TRBV5-1	TRBJ1-4	CASSLAYRGATNEKLFF	TGCGCCAGCAGCTTGGCCTACAGGGGCGCAACTAATGAAAAACTGTTTTTT
15	TRBD2	TRBV2	TRBJ2-3	CASKKRGPSTDTQYF	TGTGCCAGCAAAAAGCGGGGGCCTAGCACAGATACGCAGTATTTT
13	NA	TRBV25-1	TRBJ2-1	CASSVRRRGEQFF	TGTGCCAGCAGTGTCCGTAGGAGGGGTGAGCAGTTCTTC
12	TRBD2	TRBV30	TRBJ2-1	CAWISSGRTQFF	TGTGCCTGGATTTCTAGCGGGAGGACCCAGTTCTTC
15	TRBD2	TRBV6-5	TRBJ2-3	CASTHSGSRTDTQYF	TGTGCCAGCACCCATAGCGGGAGTAGGACAGATACGCAGTATTTT
13	NA	TRBV28	TRBJ1-4	CASNNGRAEKLFF	TGTGCCAGCAACAATGGGAGGGCCGAAAAACTGTTTTTT